The rows below give T cell receptor beta chains drawn from one sample of a study of blood T cell repertoires in COVID-19. Only in-frame clones appear in the TCRdb table, and some are missing; sequencing was by immunoSEQ multiplex PCR. The sample lists 150,000 or so clones, 60% to 80% occurring once. Input material: peripheral blood. These receptor sequences come from a woman in her forties or fifties with active or convalescent COVID-19. Both conserved end residues are part of each CDR3. The order of the fields is clone size, D gene, CDR3 length, J gene, V gene, CDR3 protein, CDR3 DNA. A D gene is named only where the DNA matches it firmly. Expanded clones get a size class; other rows say once, few or many, or leave the size out.

>-|-|11|TRBJ1-2|TRBV29-1
CSVEAGGGYTF
TGCAGCGTTGAAGCCGGGGGTGGCTACACCTTC
>-|-|13|TRBJ1-2|TRBV30
CAWTGPGNYGYTF
TGTGCCTGGACAGGTCCAGGTAACTATGGCTACACCTTC
>-|-|15|TRBJ1-5|TRBV3-1/TRBV3-2
CASSPGPRDNQPQHF
TGTGCCAGCAGCCCCGGGCCACGGGACAATCAGCCCCAGCATTTT
>-|TRBD1|17|TRBJ1-5|TRBV7-3
CASSCDRETGSNQPQHF
TGTGCCAGCAGCTGTGATCGGGAGACAGGGAGCAATCAGCCCCAGCATTTT
>-|-|13|TRBJ2-7|TRBV7-2
CASSFGGLYEQYF
TGTGCCAGCAGCTTTGGTGGGCTCTACGAGCAGTACTTC
>few|TRBD2|19|TRBJ2-1|TRBV7-2
CASSLLGLAGGGLPNEQFF
TGTGCCAGCAGCTTATTAGGACTAGCGGGAGGGGGATTGCCCAATGAGCAGTTCTTC
>-|-|18|TRBJ1-4|TRBV7-2
CASSLDFGGLAYKEKLFF
TGTGCCAGCAGCTTAGATTTCGGAGGCCTGGCCTATAAGGAAAAACTGTTTTTT
>-|-|11|TRBJ1-1|TRBV19
CASSPGYEAFF
TGTGCCTCCTCCCCGGGATACGAGGCTTTCTTT
>-|TRBD1|14|TRBJ2-7|TRBV4-3
CASSQGGQGYEQYF
TGCGCCAGCAGCCAAGGCGGACAGGGCTACGAGCAGTACTTC
>few|-|13|TRBJ2-2|TRBV11-2
CASSFSGTGELFF
TGTGCCAGCAGCTTTTCAGGGACCGGGGAGCTGTTTTTT
>-|-|13|TRBJ2-7|TRBV6-5
CASSYSGPREQYF
TGTGCCAGCAGTTACTCGGGGCCCCGCGAGCAGTACTTC
>-|-|11|TRBJ2-7|TRBV6-6
CASTGQYEQYF
TGTGCCAGTACAGGACAATACGAGCAGTACTTC
>-|TRBD2|16|TRBJ2-1|TRBV2
CASSPREASGGHEQFF
TGTGCCAGCAGTCCCCGCGAGGCTAGCGGGGGTCATGAGCAGTTCTTC
>-|-|20|TRBJ2-2|TRBV19
CASSLRRGPRGSGNTGELFF
TGTGCCAGTAGTCTCCGGCGGGGGCCTCGCGGCTCGGGCAACACCGGGGAGCTGTTTTTT
>-|-|14|TRBJ1-1|TRBV28
CASSIGQMNTEAFF
TGTGCCAGCAGCATTGGACAAATGAACACTGAAGCTTTCTTT
>once|TRBD1|16|TRBJ1-4|TRBV5-6
CASSLGQGATNEKLFF
TGTGCCAGCAGCTTAGGACAGGGCGCGACTAATGAAAAACTGTTTTTT
>few|TRBD2|15|TRBJ2-5|TRBV4-2
CASSQGLAGEETQYF
TGTGCCAGCAGCCAAGGACTAGCGGGGGAAGAGACCCAGTACTTC
>-|-|14|TRBJ1-2|TRBV28
CASSLRPGGYGYTF
TGTGCCAGCAGCCTTAGACCGGGTGGGTATGGCTACACCTTC
>many|TRBD2|15|TRBJ2-7|TRBV7-8
CASSPRTSGEYEQYF
TGTGCCAGCAGCCCTCGGACTAGCGGGGAGTACGAGCAGTACTTC
>-|-|14|TRBJ2-2|TRBV19
CASHRTANTGELFF
TGTGCCAGTCATCGGACTGCGAACACCGGGGAGCTGTTTTTT
>-|-|15|TRBJ2-1|TRBV7-9
CASSLGAGDYNEQFF
TGTGCCAGCAGCTTAGGGGCAGGGGACTACAATGAGCAGTTCTTC
>once|TRBD2|18|TRBJ2-5|TRBV28
CASSLRPSVAGARETQYF
TGTGCCAGCAGTTTACGTCCTTCTGTAGCGGGAGCTCGAGAGACCCAGTACTTC
>-|TRBD1|14|TRBJ1-1|TRBV18
CASSLRQGRGEAFF
TGTGCCAGCTCCCTACGACAGGGAAGAGGTGAAGCTTTCTTT
>-|-|12|TRBJ2-3|TRBV18
CASSPAADTQYF
TGTGCCAGCTCCCCGGCGGCAGATACGCAGTATTTT
>-|TRBD1|15|TRBJ2-2|TRBV11-3
CASSTQQGSDGELFF
TGTGCCAGCAGCACACAACAGGGGAGCGACGGGGAGCTGTTTTTT
>-|TRBD2|12|TRBJ2-7|TRBV30
CAWSSRGYEQYF
TGTGCCTGGAGTTCGCGGGGGTACGAGCAGTACTTC
>-|-|16|TRBJ2-3|TRBV9
CASSGRAGSSTDTQYF
TGTGCCAGCAGCGGCCGAGCGGGTTCTAGCACAGATACGCAGTATTTT
>-|TRBD1|14|TRBJ1-6|TRBV2
CASSRTGGKSPLHF
TGTGCCAGCAGCCGGACAGGGGGAAAGTCACCCCTCCACTTT
>-|TRBD1|17|TRBJ1-5|TRBV6-6
CASSPRTGLRSNQPQHF
TGTGCCAGCAGTCCTCGGACAGGGCTACGAAGCAATCAGCCCCAGCATTTT
>-|-|16|TRBJ1-5|TRBV3-1/TRBV3-2
CASSQKRRVPLQPQHF
TGTGCCAGCAGCCAGAAGAGGCGGGTCCCCCTACAGCCCCAGCATTTT
>-|-|14|TRBJ1-4|TRBV7-9
CVTTGPDSSEKLFF
TGTGTCACGACGGGTCCAGATAGTAGCGAAAAACTGTTTTTT
>few|-|14|TRBJ2-2|TRBV30
CAWIQTRGTGELFF
TGTGCCTGGATCCAAACGCGGGGCACCGGGGAGCTGTTTTTT
>-|-|19|TRBJ1-5|TRBV6-2/TRBV6-3
CASSYEAGVSISGNQPQHF
TGTGCCAGCAGTTACGAGGCAGGGGTCTCCATATCCGGCAATCAGCCCCAGCATTTT
>-|TRBD2|17|TRBJ2-5|TRBV2
CASSEILGLARRETQYF
TGTGCCAGCAGTGAAATTTTGGGACTAGCGCGGCGAGAGACCCAGTACTTC
>few|-|12|TRBJ1-2|TRBV5-1
CASSPDSYGYTF
TGCGCCAGCAGCCCAGACAGCTATGGCTACACCTTC
>-|-|13|TRBJ1-1|TRBV5-7
CASSLAGETEAFF
TGTGCCAGCAGCCTGGCCGGGGAAACTGAAGCTTTCTTT
>-|TRBD2|16|TRBJ2-1|TRBV19
CASSAPTSASYNEQFF
TGTGCCAGTAGCGCCCCGACTAGCGCTTCCTACAATGAGCAGTTCTTC
>-|-|16|TRBJ2-5|TRBV7-9
CASSLDLGQLPLAQYF
TGTGCCAGCAGCCTCGATTTGGGGCAGCTCCCGCTTGCCCAGTACTTC
>-|TRBD1|15|TRBJ1-5|TRBV2
CASRAQGAANQPQHF
TGTGCCAGCAGAGCGCAGGGGGCAGCCAATCAGCCCCAGCATTTT
>-|-|13|TRBJ2-3|TRBV5-1
CASKGGGTDTQYF
TGCGCCAGCAAAGGGGGTGGCACAGATACGCAGTATTTT
>-|-|13|TRBJ2-2|TRBV27
CASSLISGGELFF
TGTGCCAGCAGTTTAATTTCGGGCGGGGAGCTGTTTTTT
>-|-|16|TRBJ1-1|TRBV5-1
CASSYGVDRLNTEAFF
TGCGCCAGCAGCTATGGAGTGGATCGGTTGAACACTGAAGCTTTCTTT
>-|-|14|TRBJ2-7|TRBV28
CASSRPGRSYEQYF
TGTGCCAGCAGCCGCCCAGGGCGGTCTTACGAGCAGTACTTC
>-|-|13|TRBJ1-1|TRBV7-9
CASSTGPNTEAFF
TGTGCCAGCAGCACAGGGCCGAACACTGAAGCTTTCTTT
>-|-|15|TRBJ2-4|TRBV7-2
CASRSVGGAKNIQYF
TGTGCCAGCAGGTCCGTCGGGGGAGCCAAAAACATTCAGTACTTC
>-|-|13|TRBJ1-4|TRBV5-6
CASSLARREKLFF
TGTGCCAGCAGCTTAGCCAGGAGGGAAAAACTGTTTTTT
>-|-|14|TRBJ1-1|TRBV7-2
CASRGGPSNTEAFF
TGTGCCAGCCGAGGGGGACCATCGAACACTGAAGCTTTCTTT